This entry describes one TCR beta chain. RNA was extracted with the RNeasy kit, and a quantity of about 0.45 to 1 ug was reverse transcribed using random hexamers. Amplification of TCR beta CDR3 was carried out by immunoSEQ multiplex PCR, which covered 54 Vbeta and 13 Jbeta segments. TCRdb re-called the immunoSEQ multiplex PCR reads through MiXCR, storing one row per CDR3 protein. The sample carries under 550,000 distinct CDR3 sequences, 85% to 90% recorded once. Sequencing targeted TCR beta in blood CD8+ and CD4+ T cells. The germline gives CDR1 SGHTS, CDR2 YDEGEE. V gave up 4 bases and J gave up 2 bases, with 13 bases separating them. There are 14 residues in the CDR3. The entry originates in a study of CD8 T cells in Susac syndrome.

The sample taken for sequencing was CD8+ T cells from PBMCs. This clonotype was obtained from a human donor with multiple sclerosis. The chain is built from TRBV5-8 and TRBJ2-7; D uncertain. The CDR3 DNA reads TGTGCCAGCAGCCGCCTTAACTACCCCTACGAGCAGTACTTC. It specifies CASSRLNYPYEQYF.